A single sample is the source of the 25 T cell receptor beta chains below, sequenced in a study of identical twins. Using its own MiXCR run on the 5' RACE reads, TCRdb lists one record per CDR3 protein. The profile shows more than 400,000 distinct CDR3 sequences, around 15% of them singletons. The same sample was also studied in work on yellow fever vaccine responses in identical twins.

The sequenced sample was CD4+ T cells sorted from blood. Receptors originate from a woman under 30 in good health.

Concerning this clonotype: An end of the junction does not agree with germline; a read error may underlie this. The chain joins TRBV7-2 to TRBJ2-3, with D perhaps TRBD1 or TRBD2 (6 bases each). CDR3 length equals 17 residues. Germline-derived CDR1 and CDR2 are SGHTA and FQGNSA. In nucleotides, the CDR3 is TGTGCCAGCACCTTACGACCGGGGGCTTTGGTGGCAGATACGCAGTATTTT. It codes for CASTLRPGALVADTQYF.

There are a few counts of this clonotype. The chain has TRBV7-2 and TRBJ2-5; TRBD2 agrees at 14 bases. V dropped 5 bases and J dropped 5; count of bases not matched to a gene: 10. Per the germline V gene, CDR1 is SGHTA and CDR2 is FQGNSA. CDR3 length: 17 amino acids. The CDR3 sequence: CASSPPGLAGGVETQYF. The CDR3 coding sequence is TGTGCCAGCAGCCCCCCCGGACTAGCGGGGGGAGTGGAGACCCAGTACTTC.

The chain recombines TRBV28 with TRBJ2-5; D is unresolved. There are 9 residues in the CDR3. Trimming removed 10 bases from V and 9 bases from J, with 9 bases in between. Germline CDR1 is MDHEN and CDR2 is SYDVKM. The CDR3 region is CATGPSQYF. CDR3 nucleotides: TGTGCCACCGGGCCTTCCCAGTACTTC.

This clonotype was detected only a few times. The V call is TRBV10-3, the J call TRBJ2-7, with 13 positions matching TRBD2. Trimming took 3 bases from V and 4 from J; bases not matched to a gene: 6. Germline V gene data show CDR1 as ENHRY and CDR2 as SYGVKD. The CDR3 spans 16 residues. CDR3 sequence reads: CAISDGLAGEGYEQYF. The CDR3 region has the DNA TGTGCCATCAGTGACGGACTAGCGGGAGAGGGTTACGAGCAGTACTTC.

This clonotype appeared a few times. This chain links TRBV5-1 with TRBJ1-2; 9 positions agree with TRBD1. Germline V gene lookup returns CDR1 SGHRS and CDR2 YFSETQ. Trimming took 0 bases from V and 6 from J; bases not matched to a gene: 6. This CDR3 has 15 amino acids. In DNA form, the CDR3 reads TGCGCCAGCAGCTTGGAGGGACAGGGCATGGATGGCTACACCTTC. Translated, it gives CASSLEGQGMDGYTF.

CDR3 bases: TGCAGTGCCATCCTAGCGGGAGTTACCTACGAGCAGTACTTC. It codes for CSAILAGVTYEQYF. The chain is built from TRBV20-1 and TRBJ2-7; 10 positions agree with TRBD2. The CDR3 is 14 residues long. V was clipped by 6 bases and J by 2 bases; unmatched bases: 7. Germline assignment: CDR1 DFQATT and CDR2 SNEGSKA (reference sequence).

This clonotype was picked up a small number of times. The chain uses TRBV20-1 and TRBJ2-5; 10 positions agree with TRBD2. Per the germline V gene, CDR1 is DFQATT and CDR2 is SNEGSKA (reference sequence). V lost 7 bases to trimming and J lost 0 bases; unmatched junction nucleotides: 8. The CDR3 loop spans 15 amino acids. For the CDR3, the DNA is TGCAGTGTGGCTAGCGGGGGAGCGTACCAAGAGACCCAGTACTTC. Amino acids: CSVASGGAYQETQYF.

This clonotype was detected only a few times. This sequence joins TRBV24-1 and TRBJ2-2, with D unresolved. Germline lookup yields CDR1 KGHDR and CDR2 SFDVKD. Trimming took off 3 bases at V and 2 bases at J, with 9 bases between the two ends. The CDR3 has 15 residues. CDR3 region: CATSDQTRNTGELFF. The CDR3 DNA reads TGTGCCACCAGTGATCAAACAAGAAACACCGGGGAGCTGTTTTTT.

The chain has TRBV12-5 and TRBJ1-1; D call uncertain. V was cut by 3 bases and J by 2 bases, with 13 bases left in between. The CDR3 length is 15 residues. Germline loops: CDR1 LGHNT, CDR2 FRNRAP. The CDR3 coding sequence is TGTGCTAGTGGTTTAGGGTCAGAAATAAACACTGAAGCTTTCTTT. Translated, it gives CASGLGSEINTEAFF.

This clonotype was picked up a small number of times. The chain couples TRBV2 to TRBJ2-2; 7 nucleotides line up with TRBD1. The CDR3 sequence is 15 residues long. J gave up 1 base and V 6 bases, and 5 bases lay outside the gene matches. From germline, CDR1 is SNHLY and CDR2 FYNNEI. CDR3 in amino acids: CASSGRTGNTGELFF. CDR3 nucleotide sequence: TGTGCCAGCAGCGGACGGACAGGGAACACCGGGGAGCTGTTTTTT.

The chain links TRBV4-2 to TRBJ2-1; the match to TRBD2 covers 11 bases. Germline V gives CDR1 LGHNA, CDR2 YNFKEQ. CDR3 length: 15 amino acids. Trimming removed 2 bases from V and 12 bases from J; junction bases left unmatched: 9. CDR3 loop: CASSQSTSGSFRQFF. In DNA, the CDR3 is TGTGCCAGCAGCCAAAGTACTAGCGGGAGTTTTCGGCAGTTCTTC.

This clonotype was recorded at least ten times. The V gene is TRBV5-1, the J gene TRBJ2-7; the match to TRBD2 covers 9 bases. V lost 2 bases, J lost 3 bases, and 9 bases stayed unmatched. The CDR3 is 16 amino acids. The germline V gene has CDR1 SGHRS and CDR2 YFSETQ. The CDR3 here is CASSFGSGSLSYEQYF. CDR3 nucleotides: TGCGCCAGCAGCTTTGGTAGCGGGAGTCTAAGCTACGAGCAGTACTTC.

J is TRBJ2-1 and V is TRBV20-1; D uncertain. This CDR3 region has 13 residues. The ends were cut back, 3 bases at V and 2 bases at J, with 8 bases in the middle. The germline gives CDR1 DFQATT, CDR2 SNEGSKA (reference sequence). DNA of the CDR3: TGCAGTGCTAGTAAGGAAACCTACAATGAGCAGTTCTTC. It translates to CSASKETYNEQFF.

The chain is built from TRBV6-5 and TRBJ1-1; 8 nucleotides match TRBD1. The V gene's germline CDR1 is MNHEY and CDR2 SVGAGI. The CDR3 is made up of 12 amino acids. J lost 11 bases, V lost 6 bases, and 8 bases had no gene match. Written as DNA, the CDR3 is TGTGCCAGCAGCTATTCTCAGGGGGCGGCTTTCTTT. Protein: CASSYSQGAAFF.

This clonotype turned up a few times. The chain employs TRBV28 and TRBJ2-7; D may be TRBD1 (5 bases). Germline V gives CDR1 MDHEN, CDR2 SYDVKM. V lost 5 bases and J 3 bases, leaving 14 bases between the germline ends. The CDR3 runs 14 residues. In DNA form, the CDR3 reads TGTGCCAGCAGTCCCCCCCAGGACATCTACGAGCAGTACGTC. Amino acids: CASSPPQDIYEQYV.

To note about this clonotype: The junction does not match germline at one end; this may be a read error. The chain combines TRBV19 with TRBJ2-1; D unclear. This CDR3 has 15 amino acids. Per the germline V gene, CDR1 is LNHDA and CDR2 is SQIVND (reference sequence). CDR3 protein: CASSIPAATYNELFF. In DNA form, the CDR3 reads TGTGCCAGTAGTATACCGGCTGCAACCTACAATGAGCTGTTCTTC.

As DNA, the CDR3 is TGCAGCGCCATGGACCGGTCCTCAGATACGCAGTATTTT. It translates to CSAMDRSSDTQYF. The V call is TRBV29-1, the J call TRBJ2-3; D ambiguous. The CDR3 has 13 amino acids. V was clipped by 7 bases and J by 4 bases, with 15 bases between them. Germline V CDR1 and CDR2: SQVTM, ANQGSEA.

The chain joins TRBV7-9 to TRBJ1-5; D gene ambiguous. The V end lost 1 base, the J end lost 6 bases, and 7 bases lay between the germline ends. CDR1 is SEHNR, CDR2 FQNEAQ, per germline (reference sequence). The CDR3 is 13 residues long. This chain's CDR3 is CASSLGTVQPQHF. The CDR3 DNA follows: TGTGCCAGCAGCTTAGGTACAGTTCAGCCCCAGCATTTT. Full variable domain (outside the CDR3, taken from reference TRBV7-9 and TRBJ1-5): DTGVSQNPRHKITKRGQNVTFRCDPISEHNRLYWYRQTLGQGPEFLTYFQNEAQLEKSRLLSDRFSAERPKGSFSTLEIQRTEQGDSAMYLCASSLGTVQPQHFGDGTRLSIL.

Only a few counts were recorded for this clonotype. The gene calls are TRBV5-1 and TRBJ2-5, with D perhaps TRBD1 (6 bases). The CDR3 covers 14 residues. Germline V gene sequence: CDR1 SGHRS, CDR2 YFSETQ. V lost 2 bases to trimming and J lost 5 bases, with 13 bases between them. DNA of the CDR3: TGCGCCAGCAGCTTTGCAGGGGAGCGGGAGACCCAGTACTTC. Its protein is CASSFAGERETQYF.

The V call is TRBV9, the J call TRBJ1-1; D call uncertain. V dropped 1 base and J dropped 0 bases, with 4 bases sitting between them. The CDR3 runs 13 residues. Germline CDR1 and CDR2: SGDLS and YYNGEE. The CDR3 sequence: CASSVYMNTEAFF. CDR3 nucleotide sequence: TGTGCCAGCAGCGTATACATGAACACTGAAGCTTTCTTT.

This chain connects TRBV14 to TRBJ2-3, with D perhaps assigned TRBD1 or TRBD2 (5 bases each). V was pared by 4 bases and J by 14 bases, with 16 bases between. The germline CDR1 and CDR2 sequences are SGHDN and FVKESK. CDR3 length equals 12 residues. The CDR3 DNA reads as TGTGCCAGCAGCCCCTCTGGGACGCCGGGGTATTTT. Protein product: CASSPSGTPGYF.

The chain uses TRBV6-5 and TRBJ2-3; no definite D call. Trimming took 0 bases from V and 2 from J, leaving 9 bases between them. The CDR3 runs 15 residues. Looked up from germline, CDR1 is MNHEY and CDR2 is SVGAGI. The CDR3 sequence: CASSYSTALTDTQYF. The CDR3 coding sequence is TGTGCCAGCAGTTACTCGACGGCGCTCACAGATACGCAGTATTTT.

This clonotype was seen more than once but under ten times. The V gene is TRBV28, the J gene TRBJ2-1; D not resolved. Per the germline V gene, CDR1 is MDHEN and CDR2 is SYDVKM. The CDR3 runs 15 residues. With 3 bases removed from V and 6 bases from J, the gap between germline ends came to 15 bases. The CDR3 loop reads CASSLSQQTGNEQFF. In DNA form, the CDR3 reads TGTGCCAGCAGTTTGTCCCAGCAGACGGGCAATGAGCAGTTCTTC.

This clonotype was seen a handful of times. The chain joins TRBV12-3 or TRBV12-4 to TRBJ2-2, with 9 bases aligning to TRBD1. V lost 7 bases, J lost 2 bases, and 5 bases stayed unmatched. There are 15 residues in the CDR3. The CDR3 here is CASTTGGFNTGELFF. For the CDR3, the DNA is TGTGCCAGCACCACAGGGGGCTTTAACACCGGGGAGCTGTTTTTT.

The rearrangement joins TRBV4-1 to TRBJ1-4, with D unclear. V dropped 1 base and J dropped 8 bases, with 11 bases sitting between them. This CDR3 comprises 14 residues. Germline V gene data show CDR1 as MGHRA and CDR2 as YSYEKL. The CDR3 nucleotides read TGCGCCAGCAGCCAAGGATGGGGTGGAGAAAAACTGTTTTTT. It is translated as CASSQGWGGEKLFF.